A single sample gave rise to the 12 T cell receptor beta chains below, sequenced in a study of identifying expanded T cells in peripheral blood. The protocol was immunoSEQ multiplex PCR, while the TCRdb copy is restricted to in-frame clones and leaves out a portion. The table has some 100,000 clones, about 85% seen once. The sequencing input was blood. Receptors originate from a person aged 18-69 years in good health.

The CDR3: CASSFFLAGSTDTQYF. In DNA, the CDR3 is TGTGCCAGCAGCTTTTTCCTAGCGGGGAGTACAGATACGCAGTATTTT. The gene calls are TRBV5-6 and TRBJ2-3, with 9 bases aligning to TRBD2. Trimming at V came to 2 bases and at J to 3 bases, leaving 7 bases not matched to a gene. The CDR3 spans 16 residues. Per the germline V gene, CDR1 is SGHDT and CDR2 is YYEEEE. The full variable domain, completed using reference TRBV5-6 and TRBJ2-3, is DAGVTQSPTHLIKTRGQQVTLRCSPKSGHDTVSWYQQALGQGPQFIFQYYEEEERQRGNFPDRFSGHQFPNYSSELNVNALLLGDSALYLCASSFFLAGSTDTQYFGPGTRLTVL.

The CDR3 coding sequence is TGTGCCAGCAGCTTAGCGGTCGGACCCTATGGCTACACCTTC. The encoded protein is CASSLAVGPYGYTF. V is TRBV11-2 and J is TRBJ1-2; no clear D. Germline values: CDR1 SGHAT, CDR2 FQNNGV. The CDR3 length is 14 residues. V shed 1 base and J shed 4 bases, with 10 bases lying between them.

Here the CDR3 reads CASRVGGPTDTQYF. The CDR3 DNA reads TGTGCCAGTCGCGTAGGGGGCCCCACAGATACGCAGTATTTT. The chain is built from TRBV19 and TRBJ2-3; 7 bases align to TRBD1. J was trimmed by 2 bases and V by 8 bases; bases with no gene match: 7. CDR3 size: 14 residues. Germline assignment: CDR1 LNHDA and CDR2 SQIVND (reference sequence).

The DNA for the CDR3 is TGCGCCAGCAGCTTGGTTGCTACCCCCTACGAGCAGTACTTC. Translated, it gives CASSLVATPYEQYF. The rearrangement links TRBV5-1 to TRBJ2-7; D gene uncertain. The germline V and J ends were trimmed by 0 bases and 2 bases, with 9 bases remaining between them. This CDR3 has 14 residues. Germline values: CDR1 SGHRS, CDR2 YFSETQ.

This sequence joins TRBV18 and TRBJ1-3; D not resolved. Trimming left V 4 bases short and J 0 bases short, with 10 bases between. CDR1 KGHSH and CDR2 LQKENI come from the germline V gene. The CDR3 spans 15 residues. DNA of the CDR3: TGTGCCAGCTCACTTGGGGATTCCTCTGGAAACACCATATATTTT. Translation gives CASSLGDSSGNTIYF.

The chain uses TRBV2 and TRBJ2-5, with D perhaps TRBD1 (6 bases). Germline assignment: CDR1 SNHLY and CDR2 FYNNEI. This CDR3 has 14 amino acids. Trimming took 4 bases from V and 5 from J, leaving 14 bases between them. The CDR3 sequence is CASSGQGLGETQYF. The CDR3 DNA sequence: TGTGCCAGCAGTGGCCAGGGGTTGGGGGAGACCCAGTACTTC.

CDR3 amino acids: CASSLARTLQFF. CDR3 coding DNA: TGTGCCAGCAGCTTGGCGCGAACCCTACAGTTCTTC. This sequence joins TRBV5-6 and TRBJ2-1; unclear D gene. Germline V lookup: CDR1 SGHDT, CDR2 YYEEEE. Trimming pared 0 bases from V and 13 bases from J, leaving 11 bases between. The CDR3 contains 12 residues.

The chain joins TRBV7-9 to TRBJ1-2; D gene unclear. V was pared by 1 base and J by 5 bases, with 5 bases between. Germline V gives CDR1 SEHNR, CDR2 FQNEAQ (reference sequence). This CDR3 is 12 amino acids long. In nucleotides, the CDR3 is TGTGCCAGCAGCTTAGTGCTATATGGCTACACCTTC. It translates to CASSLVLYGYTF.

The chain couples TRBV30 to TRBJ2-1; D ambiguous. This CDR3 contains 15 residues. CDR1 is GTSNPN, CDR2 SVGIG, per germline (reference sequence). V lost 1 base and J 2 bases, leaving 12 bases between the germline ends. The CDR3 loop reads CAWSESRAPYNEQFF. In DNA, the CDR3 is TGTGCCTGGAGTGAAAGCCGGGCTCCCTACAATGAGCAGTTCTTC.

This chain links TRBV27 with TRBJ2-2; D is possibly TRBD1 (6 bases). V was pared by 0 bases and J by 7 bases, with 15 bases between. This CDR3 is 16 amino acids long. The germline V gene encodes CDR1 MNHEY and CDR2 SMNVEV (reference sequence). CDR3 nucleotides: TGTGCCAGCAGTTTATCCCCGTCGCAGGGGATCGGGGAGCTGTTTTTT. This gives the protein CASSLSPSQGIGELFF.

CDR3 in amino acids: CASTSRTSYGYTF. In nucleotides, the CDR3 is TGTGCCAGCACTTCCCGGACAAGCTATGGCTACACCTTC. The V gene is TRBV27, the J gene TRBJ1-2; TRBD1 might be the D (5 bases). The CDR3 extends over 13 amino acids. Germline V gene data show CDR1 as MNHEY and CDR2 as SMNVEV (reference sequence). The V end was cut by 7 bases, the J end by 4 bases, with 13 bases between.

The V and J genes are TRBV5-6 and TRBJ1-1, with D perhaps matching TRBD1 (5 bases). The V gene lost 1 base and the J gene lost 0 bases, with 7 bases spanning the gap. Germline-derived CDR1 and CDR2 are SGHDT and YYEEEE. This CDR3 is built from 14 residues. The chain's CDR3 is CASSLPGMNTEAFF. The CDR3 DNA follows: TGTGCCAGCAGCTTGCCAGGGATGAACACTGAAGCTTTCTTT.